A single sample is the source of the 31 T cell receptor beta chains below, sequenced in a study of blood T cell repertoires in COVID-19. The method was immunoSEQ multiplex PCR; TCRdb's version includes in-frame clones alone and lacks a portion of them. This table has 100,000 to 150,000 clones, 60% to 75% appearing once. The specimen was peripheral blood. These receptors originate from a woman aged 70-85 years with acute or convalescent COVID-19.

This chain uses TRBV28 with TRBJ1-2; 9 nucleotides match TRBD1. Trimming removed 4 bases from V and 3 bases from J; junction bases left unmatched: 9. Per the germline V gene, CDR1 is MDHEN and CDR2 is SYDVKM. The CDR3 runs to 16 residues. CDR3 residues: CASSWGGGQGYYGYTF. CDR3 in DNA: TGTGCCAGCAGTTGGGGTGGGGGACAGGGCTACTATGGCTACACCTTC.

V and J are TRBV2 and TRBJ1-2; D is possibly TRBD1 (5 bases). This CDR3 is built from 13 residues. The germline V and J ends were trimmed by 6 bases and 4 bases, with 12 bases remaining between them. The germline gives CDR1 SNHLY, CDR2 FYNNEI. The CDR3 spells CASRDDSFYGYTF. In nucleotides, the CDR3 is TGTGCCAGCAGGGACGACAGCTTCTATGGCTACACCTTC.

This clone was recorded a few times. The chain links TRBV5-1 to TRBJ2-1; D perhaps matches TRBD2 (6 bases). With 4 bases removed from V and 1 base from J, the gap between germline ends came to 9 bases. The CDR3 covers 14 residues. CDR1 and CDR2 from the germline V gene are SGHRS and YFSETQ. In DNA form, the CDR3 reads TGCGCCAGCAGCCAGACTAGTTCCTACAATGAGCAGTTCTTC. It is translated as CASSQTSSYNEQFF.

CDR3 in amino acids: CASSQGQGWDYEQYF. DNA for the CDR3: TGCGCCAGCAGCCAAGGACAGGGATGGGACTACGAGCAGTACTTC. The chain carries TRBV4-1 and TRBJ2-7, with 7 bases aligning to TRBD1. V lost 1 base and J lost 3; bases outside the gene matches: 6. Germline loops: CDR1 MGHRA, CDR2 YSYEKL. The CDR3 is made up of 15 amino acids.

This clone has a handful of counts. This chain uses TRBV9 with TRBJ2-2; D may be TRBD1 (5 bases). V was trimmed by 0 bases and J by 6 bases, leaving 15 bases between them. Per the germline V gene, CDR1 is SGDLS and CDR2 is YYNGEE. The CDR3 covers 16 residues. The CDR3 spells CASSVAPRASSGELFF. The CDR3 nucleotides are TGTGCCAGCAGCGTAGCTCCCAGGGCCTCGTCCGGGGAGCTGTTTTTT.

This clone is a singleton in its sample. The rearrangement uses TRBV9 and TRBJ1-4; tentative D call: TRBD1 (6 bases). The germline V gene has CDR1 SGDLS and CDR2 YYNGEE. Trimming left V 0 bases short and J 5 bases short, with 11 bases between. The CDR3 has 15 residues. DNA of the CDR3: TGTGCCAGCAGCGTAGAGCCAACAGGGAATGAAAAACTGTTTTTT. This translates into CASSVEPTGNEKLFF.

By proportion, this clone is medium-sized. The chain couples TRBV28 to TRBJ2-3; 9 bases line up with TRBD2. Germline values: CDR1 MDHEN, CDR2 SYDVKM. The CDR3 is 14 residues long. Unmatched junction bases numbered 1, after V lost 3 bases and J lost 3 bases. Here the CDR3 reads CASSFGLATDTQYF. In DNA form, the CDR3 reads TGTGCCAGCAGTTTCGGACTAGCGACAGATACGCAGTATTTT.

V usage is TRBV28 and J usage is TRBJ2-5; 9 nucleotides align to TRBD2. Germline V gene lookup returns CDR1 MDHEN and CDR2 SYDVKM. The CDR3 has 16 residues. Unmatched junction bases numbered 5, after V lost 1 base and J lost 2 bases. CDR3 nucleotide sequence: TGTGCCAGCAGTTTATTGGGGCTAGCGGGGCAAGAGACCCAGTACTTC. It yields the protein CASSLLGLAGQETQYF.

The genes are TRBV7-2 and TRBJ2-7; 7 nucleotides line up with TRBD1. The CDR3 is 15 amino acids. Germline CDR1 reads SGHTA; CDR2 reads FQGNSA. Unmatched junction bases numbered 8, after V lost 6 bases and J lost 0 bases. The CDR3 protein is CASRISGTASYEQYF. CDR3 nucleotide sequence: TGTGCCAGCAGGATTTCCGGGACAGCCTCCTACGAGCAGTACTTC.

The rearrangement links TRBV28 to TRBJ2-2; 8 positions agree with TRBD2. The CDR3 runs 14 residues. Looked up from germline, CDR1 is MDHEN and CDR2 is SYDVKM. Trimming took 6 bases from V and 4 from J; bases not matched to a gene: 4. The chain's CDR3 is CASSRGRLTGELFF. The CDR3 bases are TGTGCCAGCAGCCGCGGGAGGCTCACCGGGGAGCTGTTTTTT.

CDR3 residues: CASSLLGHKNTGELFF. In DNA, the CDR3 is TGTGCCAGCTCACTCCTAGGACACAAGAACACCGGGGAGCTGTTTTTT. V gene TRBV18 combines with J gene TRBJ2-2, with D tentatively TRBD1 (5 bases). The CDR3 is 16 amino acids. V was trimmed by 4 bases and J by 1 base, leaving 13 bases between them. Germline CDR1 is KGHSH and CDR2 is LQKENI.

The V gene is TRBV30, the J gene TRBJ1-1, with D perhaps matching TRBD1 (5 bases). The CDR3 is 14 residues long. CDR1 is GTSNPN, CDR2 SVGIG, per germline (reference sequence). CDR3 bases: TGTACCAGCTCCGCGGGAGGGACGAACACTGAAGCTTTCTTT. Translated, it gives CTSSAGGTNTEAFF.

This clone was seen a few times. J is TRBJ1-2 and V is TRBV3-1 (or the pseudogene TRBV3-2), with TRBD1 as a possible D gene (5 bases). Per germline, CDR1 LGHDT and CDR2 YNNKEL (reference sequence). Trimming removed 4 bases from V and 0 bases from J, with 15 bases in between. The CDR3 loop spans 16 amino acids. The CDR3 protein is CASSLQSQGTNYGYTF. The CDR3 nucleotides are TGTGCCAGCAGCCTACAGAGCCAGGGAACTAACTATGGCTACACCTTC.

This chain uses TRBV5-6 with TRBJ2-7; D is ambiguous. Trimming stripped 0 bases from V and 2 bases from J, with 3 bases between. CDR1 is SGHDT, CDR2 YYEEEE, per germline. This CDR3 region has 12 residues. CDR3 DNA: TGTGCCAGCAGCTTGGCCACCTACGAGCAGTACTTC. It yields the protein CASSLATYEQYF. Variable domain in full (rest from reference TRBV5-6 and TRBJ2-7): DAGVTQSPTHLIKTRGQQVTLRCSPKSGHDTVSWYQQALGQGPQFIFQYYEEEERQRGNFPDRFSGHQFPNYSSELNVNALLLGDSALYLCASSLATYEQYFGPGTRLTVT.

In DNA form, the CDR3 reads TGTGCCTGGACTCCTCGTGGCAATCAGCCCCAGCATTTT. Residues: CAWTPRGNQPQHF. The rearrangement uses TRBV30 and TRBJ1-5; D is unclear. The germline gives CDR1 GTSNPN, CDR2 SVGIG (reference sequence). This CDR3 comprises 13 residues. V lost 4 bases, J lost 2 bases, and 9 bases lay in between.

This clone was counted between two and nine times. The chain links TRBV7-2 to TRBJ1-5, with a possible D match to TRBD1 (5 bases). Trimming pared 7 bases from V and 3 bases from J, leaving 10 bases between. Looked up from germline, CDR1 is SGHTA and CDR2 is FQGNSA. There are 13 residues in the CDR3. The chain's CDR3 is CASKGGVNQPQHF. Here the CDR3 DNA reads TGTGCCAGCAAGGGAGGGGTCAATCAGCCCCAGCATTTT.

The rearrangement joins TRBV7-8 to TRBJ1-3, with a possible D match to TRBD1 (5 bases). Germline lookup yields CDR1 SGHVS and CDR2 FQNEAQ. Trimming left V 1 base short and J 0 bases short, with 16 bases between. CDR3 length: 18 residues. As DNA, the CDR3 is TGTGCCAGCAGCTTAGTGGGGCTCACCCAAATCTCTGGAAACACCATATATTTT. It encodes CASSLVGLTQISGNTIYF.

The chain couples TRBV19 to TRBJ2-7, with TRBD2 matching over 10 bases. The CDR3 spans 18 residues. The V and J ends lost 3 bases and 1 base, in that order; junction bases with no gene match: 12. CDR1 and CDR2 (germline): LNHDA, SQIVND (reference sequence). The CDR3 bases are TGTGCCAGTAGTATTAAGCTAGCGGGGGCTTCACTATCCTACGAGCAGTACTTC. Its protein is CASSIKLAGASLSYEQYF.

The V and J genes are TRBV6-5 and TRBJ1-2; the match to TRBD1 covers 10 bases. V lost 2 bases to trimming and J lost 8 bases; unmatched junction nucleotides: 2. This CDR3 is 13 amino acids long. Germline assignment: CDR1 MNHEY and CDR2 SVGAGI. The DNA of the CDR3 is TGTGCCAGCAGTTACCGGGACAGGGGAGGCTACACCTTC. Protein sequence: CASSYRDRGGYTF.

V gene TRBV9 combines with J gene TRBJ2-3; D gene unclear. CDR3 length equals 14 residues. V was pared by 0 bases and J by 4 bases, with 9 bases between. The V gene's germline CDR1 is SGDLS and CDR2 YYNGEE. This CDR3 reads CASSVGLAPDTQYF. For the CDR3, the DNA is TGTGCCAGCAGCGTAGGGTTAGCCCCAGATACGCAGTATTTT.

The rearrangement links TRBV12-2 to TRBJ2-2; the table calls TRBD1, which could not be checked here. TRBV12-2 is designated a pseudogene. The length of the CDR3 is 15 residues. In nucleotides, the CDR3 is TGTGCAAGTCGCTTATCCACAGGGGAGAACGGGGAGCTGTTTTTT. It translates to CASRLSTGENGELFF.

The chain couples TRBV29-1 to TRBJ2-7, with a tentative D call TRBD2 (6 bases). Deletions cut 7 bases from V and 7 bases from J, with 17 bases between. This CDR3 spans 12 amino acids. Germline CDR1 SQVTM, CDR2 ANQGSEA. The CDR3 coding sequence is TGCAGCGGAGGACACGGCGCGGGGGAGCAGTACTTC. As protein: CSGGHGAGEQYF.

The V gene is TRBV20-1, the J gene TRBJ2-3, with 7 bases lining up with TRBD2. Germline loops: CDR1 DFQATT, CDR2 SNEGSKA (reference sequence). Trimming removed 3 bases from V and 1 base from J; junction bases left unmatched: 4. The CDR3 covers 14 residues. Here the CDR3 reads CSASLAGGTDTQYF. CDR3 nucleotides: TGCAGTGCTAGTTTGGCGGGGGGCACAGATACGCAGTATTTT.

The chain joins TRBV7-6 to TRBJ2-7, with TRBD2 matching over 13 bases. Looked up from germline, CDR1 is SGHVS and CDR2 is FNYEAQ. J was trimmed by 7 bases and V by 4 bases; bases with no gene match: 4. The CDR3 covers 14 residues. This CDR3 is CASSSGTSGIEQYF. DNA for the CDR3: TGTGCCAGCAGCTCCGGGACTAGCGGGATAGAGCAGTACTTC.

In DNA, the CDR3 is TGTGCCAGCAGCTTAGAGGAGGGGCAACCCCAGTACTTC. It codes for CASSLEEGQPQYF. V gene TRBV11-2 combines with J gene TRBJ2-5, with D possibly being TRBD2 (6 bases). Deletions cut 0 bases from V and 9 bases from J, with 11 bases between. Germline V CDR1 and CDR2: SGHAT, FQNNGV. The CDR3 runs 13 residues.

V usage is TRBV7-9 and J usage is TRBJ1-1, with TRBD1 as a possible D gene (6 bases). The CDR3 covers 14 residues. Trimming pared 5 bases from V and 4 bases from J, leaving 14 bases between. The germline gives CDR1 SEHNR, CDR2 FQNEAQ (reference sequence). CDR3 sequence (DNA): TGTGCCAGCAGCCTCCCAGGGGAGCGCACTGAAGCTTTCTTT. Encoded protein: CASSLPGERTEAFF.

CDR3 DNA sequence: TGCGCCAGCAGCCAAGATCACGGGGGGGCCTACGAGCAGTACTTC. Amino acids: CASSQDHGGAYEQYF. The chain uses TRBV4-1 and TRBJ2-7; 8 bases align to TRBD2. The CDR3 length is 15 residues. Germline CDR1 MGHRA, CDR2 YSYEKL. Trimming removed 0 bases from V and 2 bases from J; junction bases left unmatched: 3.

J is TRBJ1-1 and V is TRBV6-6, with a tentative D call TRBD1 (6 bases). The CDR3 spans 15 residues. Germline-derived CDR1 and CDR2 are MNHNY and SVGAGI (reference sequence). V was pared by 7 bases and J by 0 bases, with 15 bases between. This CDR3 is CASILRGAMNTEAFF. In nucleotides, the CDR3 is TGTGCCAGCATCTTACGGGGGGCCATGAACACTGAAGCTTTCTTT.

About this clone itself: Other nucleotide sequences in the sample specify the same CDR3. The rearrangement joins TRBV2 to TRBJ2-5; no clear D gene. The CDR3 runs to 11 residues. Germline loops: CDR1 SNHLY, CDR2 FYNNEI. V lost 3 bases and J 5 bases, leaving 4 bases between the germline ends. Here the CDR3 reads CASSERETQYF. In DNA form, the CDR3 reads TGTGCCAGCAGTGAGAGGGAGACCCAGTACTTC.

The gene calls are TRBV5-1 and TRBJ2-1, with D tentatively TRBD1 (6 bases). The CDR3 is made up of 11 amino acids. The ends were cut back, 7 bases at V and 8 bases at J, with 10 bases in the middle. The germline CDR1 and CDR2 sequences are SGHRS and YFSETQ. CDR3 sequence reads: CASRRGDEQFF. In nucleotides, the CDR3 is TGCGCCAGCCGCAGGGGCGATGAGCAGTTCTTC.

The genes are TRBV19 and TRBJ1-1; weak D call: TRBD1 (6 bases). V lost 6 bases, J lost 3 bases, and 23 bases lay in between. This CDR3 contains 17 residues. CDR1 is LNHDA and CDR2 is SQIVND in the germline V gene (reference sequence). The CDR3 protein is CASSPQGSGLQDTEAFF. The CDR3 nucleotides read TGTGCCAGTAGCCCACAGGGTTCCGGCCTACAGGACACTGAAGCTTTCTTT.